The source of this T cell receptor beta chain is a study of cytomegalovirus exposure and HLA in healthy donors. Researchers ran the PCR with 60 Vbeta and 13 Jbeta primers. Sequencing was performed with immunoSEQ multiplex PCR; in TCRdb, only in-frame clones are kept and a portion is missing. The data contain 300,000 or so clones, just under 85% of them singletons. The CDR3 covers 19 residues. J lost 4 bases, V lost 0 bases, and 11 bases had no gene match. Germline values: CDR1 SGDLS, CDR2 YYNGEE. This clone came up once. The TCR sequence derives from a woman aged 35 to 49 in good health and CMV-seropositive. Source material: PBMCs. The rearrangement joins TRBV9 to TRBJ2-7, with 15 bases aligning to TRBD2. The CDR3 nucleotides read TGTGCCAGCAGCGTAGATCCAACCGGGACTAGCGGGAGGTCATACGAGCAGTACTTC. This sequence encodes CASSVDPTGTSGRSYEQYF.